One sample yielded the 24 T cell receptor beta chains listed below, sequenced in a study of cytomegalovirus exposure and HLA in healthy donors. The PCR employed 60 Vbeta primers together with 13 Jbeta primers. The repertoire was sequenced with immunoSEQ multiplex PCR; TCRdb's copy has only in-frame clones and lacks some. The sample lists 55,000 to 80,000 clones; more than 75% were seen once. Input material: PBMCs. The source is a man aged 18 to 30 in good health and CMV-seronegative.

The chain employs TRBV4-3 and TRBJ2-5; D is possibly TRBD1 (5 bases). The CDR3 loop spans 13 amino acids. Germline V gene lookup returns CDR1 LGHNA and CDR2 YSLEER. The V gene lost 4 bases and the J gene lost 5 bases, with 11 bases spanning the gap. CDR3 bases: TGCGCCAGCAGCCGGGTAGGGGATGAGACCCAGTACTTC. This codes for CASSRVGDETQYF.

The chain is built from TRBV5-5 and TRBJ2-7; TRBD2 matches 8 bases. Germline V gene data show CDR1 as SGHKS and CDR2 as YYEKEE (reference sequence). This CDR3 contains 15 residues. Trimming removed 4 bases from V and 0 bases from J; junction bases left unmatched: 6. The CDR3 DNA sequence: TGTGCCAGCAGCGCGGGACTAGGTAACTCCTACGAGCAGTACTTC. Its protein product is CASSAGLGNSYEQYF.

This sequence joins TRBV6-4 and TRBJ1-1; unclear D gene. CDR1 is MRHNA and CDR2 is SNTAGT in the germline V gene. The CDR3 runs to 12 residues. V was trimmed by 2 bases and J by 8 bases, leaving 9 bases between them. The CDR3 sequence: CASSDEVGEAFF. The CDR3 nucleotides are TGTGCCAGCAGTGACGAAGTCGGGGAAGCTTTCTTT.

The rearrangement uses TRBV9 and TRBJ2-5, with 7 bases lining up with TRBD2. The germline gives CDR1 SGDLS, CDR2 YYNGEE. Trimming took 0 bases from V and 5 from J; bases not matched to a gene: 10. The CDR3 covers 16 residues. CDR3 nucleotide sequence: TGTGCCAGCAGCGTAGAAGGCGGGAGTCTGGGGGAGACCCAGTACTTC. It encodes CASSVEGGSLGETQYF.

The J gene is TRBJ2-7, the V gene TRBV5-4; possibly TRBD1 for D (5 bases). Germline CDR1 reads SGHNT; CDR2 reads YYREEE (reference sequence). This CDR3 region has 14 residues. V gave up 0 bases and J gave up 6 bases, with 13 bases separating them. The CDR3 sequence is CASSLDGGAVEQYF. The DNA of the CDR3 is TGTGCCAGCAGCTTGGACGGTGGGGCGGTCGAGCAGTACTTC.

The genes are TRBV11-3 and TRBJ2-7, with TRBD2 identical over 8 bases. Per the germline V gene, CDR1 is SGHNT and CDR2 is YENEEA. The V gene end was trimmed by 1 base and the J gene end by 1 base; junction bases not matched to a gene: 0. The CDR3 contains 14 residues. This chain's CDR3 is CASSLAGGSYEQYF. The CDR3 DNA reads TGTGCCAGCAGCTTAGCGGGAGGGTCCTACGAGCAGTACTTC.

The V and J genes are TRBV2 and TRBJ1-6; 8 bases are a match to TRBD1. The CDR3 runs to 16 residues. Germline CDR1 SNHLY, CDR2 FYNNEI. V dropped 7 bases and J dropped 0; count of bases not matched to a gene: 5. CDR3 protein: CASNGQGSSYNSPLHF. For the CDR3, the DNA is TGTGCCAGCAACGGACAGGGAAGCTCCTATAATTCACCCCTCCACTTT.

V and J are TRBV28 and TRBJ1-1, with 7 nucleotides matching TRBD1. The CDR3 sequence is 16 residues long. Trimming removed 6 bases from V and 5 bases from J; junction bases left unmatched: 15. CDR1 and CDR2 from the germline V gene are MDHEN and SYDVKM. CDR3 sequence (DNA): TGTGCCAGCAGCCAGGGTGGGACAGCTGGGATAACTGAAGCTTTCTTT. Translation: CASSQGGTAGITEAFF.

The V gene is TRBV7-6, the J gene TRBJ2-1; 7 positions match TRBD1. Germline-derived CDR1 and CDR2 are SGHVS and FNYEAQ. This CDR3 is built from 16 residues. V was pared by 5 bases and J by 1 base, with 8 bases of the junction left unmatched. Written as DNA, the CDR3 is TGTGCCAGCAGCCCAGGAACAGGGGCTTCCTACAATGAGCAGTTCTTC. Its translation: CASSPGTGASYNEQFF.

This clone was seen just once. The chain carries TRBV28 and TRBJ1-1, with TRBD1 identical over 7 bases. This CDR3 has 14 residues. Germline V CDR1 and CDR2: MDHEN, SYDVKM. The trim removed 6 bases at V and 1 base at J, leaving 5 bases unmatched. Written as DNA, the CDR3 is TGTGCCAGCAGAACGGGACAGCCGAACACTGAAGCTTTCTTT. Encoded protein: CASRTGQPNTEAFF.

This clone showed up just once. V gene TRBV4-3 combines with J gene TRBJ2-7; 8 bases agree with TRBD1. This CDR3 region has 14 residues. Germline CDR1 is LGHNA and CDR2 is YSLEER. Trimming cost V 0 bases and J 5 bases; bases outside gene matches: 3. The CDR3 DNA follows: TGCGCCAGCAGCCAAGACTCGACAGGGGACGAGCAGTACTTC. Protein product: CASSQDSTGDEQYF.

This chain links TRBV5-4 with TRBJ2-7; TRBD2 matches at 8 bases. V dropped 3 bases and J dropped 2; count of bases not matched to a gene: 7. CDR3 size: 15 residues. The V gene's germline CDR1 is SGHNT and CDR2 YYREEE (reference sequence). The chain's CDR3 is CASSSRTGGPYEQYF. In DNA, the CDR3 is TGTGCCAGCAGCTCTCGGACGGGGGGGCCCTACGAGCAGTACTTC.

The rearrangement uses TRBV19 and TRBJ1-4, with D possibly matching TRBD1 (6 bases). Deletions cut 5 bases from V and 2 bases from J, with 9 bases between. Germline V CDR1 and CDR2: LNHDA, SQIVND (reference sequence). The CDR3 has 14 amino acids. Here the CDR3 DNA reads TGTGCCAGTAGTCCGACAGGTACTAATGAAAAACTGTTTTTT. Protein: CASSPTGTNEKLFF.

The chain carries TRBV30 and TRBJ1-1, with D unresolved. Germline CDR1 reads GTSNPN; CDR2 reads SVGIG (reference sequence). V gave up 5 bases and J gave up 5 bases, with 15 bases separating them. The CDR3 spans 13 residues. The CDR3 spells CAWRPAGRTEAFF. The CDR3 DNA reads as TGTGCCTGGCGACCCGCCGGGAGGACTGAAGCTTTCTTT.

Notes on this clone: Relative to the germline gene, one junction end is altered; a read error may explain this. CDR3 amino acids: CASSLRAGTSGSNEQFF. CDR3 nucleotide sequence: TGTGCTAGCAGCTTAAGAGCCGGGACTAGCGGGAGTAATGAGCAGTTCTTC. V usage is TRBV7-7 and J usage is TRBJ2-1, with 14 nucleotides matching TRBD2. Germline CDR1 SSHAT, CDR2 FNYEAQ (reference sequence). The CDR3 consists of 17 residues.

This rearrangement joins TRBV28 to TRBJ2-1; TRBD2 matches 13 bases. This CDR3 is 18 amino acids long. J lost 5 bases, V lost 5 bases, and 12 bases had no gene match. Germline loops: CDR1 MDHEN, CDR2 SYDVKM. The CDR3 bases are TGTGCCAGCAGTCTCCCGGGACTAGCGGGGTGGGGGGACAATGAGCAGTTCTTC. Protein sequence: CASSLPGLAGWGDNEQFF.

In regard to this clone: One end of the junction is discordant with germline, which a read error may explain. The chain couples TRBV28 to TRBJ1-4, with TRBD1 identical over 10 bases. The CDR3 runs 15 residues. Germline lookup yields CDR1 MDHEN and CDR2 SYDVKM. CDR3 region: CASNYGDRGNQKLFF. The CDR3, as DNA: TGTGCCAGCAACTACGGGGACAGGGGTAATCAAAAACTGTTTTTT.

This clone was counted a few times. The chain couples TRBV19 to TRBJ1-2; no clear D. The V gene's germline CDR1 is LNHDA and CDR2 SQIVND (reference sequence). Trimming left V 3 bases short and J 6 bases short, with 17 bases between. CDR3 length: 15 residues. CDR3 sequence (DNA): TGTGCCAGTAGTATGTATGAGGGCGCGGCCGATGGCTACACCTTC. It specifies CASSMYEGAADGYTF.

The chain uses TRBV6-1 and TRBJ1-1, with D tentatively TRBD1 (5 bases). The CDR3 sequence is 14 residues long. Germline assignment: CDR1 MNHNS and CDR2 SASEGT. Trimming removed 2 bases from V and 12 bases from J, with 19 bases in between. CDR3 loop: CASSEPPQVRFSFF. CDR3 DNA: TGTGCCAGCAGTGAACCCCCACAGGTGAGGTTTTCTTTCTTT.

This rearrangement joins TRBV2 to TRBJ1-1; D remains ambiguous. The germline gives CDR1 SNHLY, CDR2 FYNNEI. There are 12 residues in the CDR3. Trimming removed 6 bases at V and 4 bases at J, with 9 bases between. The DNA of the CDR3 is TGTGCCAGCAGAAGGGCGGGCACTGAAGCTTTCTTT. Translated, it gives CASRRAGTEAFF.

V is TRBV5-1 and J is TRBJ2-3; 9 bases are shared with TRBD1. CDR3 length: 15 residues. After removal of 4 bases from V and 5 bases from J, the junction contained 8 bases not matched to a gene. From germline, CDR1 is SGHRS and CDR2 YFSETQ. DNA of the CDR3: TGCGCCAGCAGCGAAAATACAGGGGGCCTAGATACGCAGTATTTT. Residues: CASSENTGGLDTQYF.

This clone has just a few counts. The chain has TRBV4-1 and TRBJ1-1; weak D call: TRBD1 (5 bases). Trimming stripped 3 bases from V and 5 bases from J, with 13 bases between. Per the germline V gene, CDR1 is MGHRA and CDR2 is YSYEKL. The CDR3 contains 14 residues. The CDR3 reads CASSHPTGGTEAFF. The CDR3 DNA follows: TGCGCCAGCAGCCACCCCACAGGAGGGACTGAAGCTTTCTTT.

The rearrangement links TRBV7-8 to TRBJ2-7; 7 bases line up with TRBD1. V lost 4 bases, J lost 5 bases, and 14 bases stayed unmatched. From germline, CDR1 is SGHVS and CDR2 FQNEAQ. CDR3 length equals 16 residues. The CDR3 nucleotides are TGTGCCAGCAGCTCACTGGGACAGCGCCTTAGGAACGAGCAGTACTTC. This translates into CASSSLGQRLRNEQYF.

This clone showed up just once. The CDR3 reads CASIDRSNQPQHF. The CDR3 DNA sequence: TGTGCCAGCATTGACAGGAGCAATCAGCCCCAGCATTTT. This chain uses TRBV28 with TRBJ1-5; weak D call: TRBD1 (6 bases). The germline V gene encodes CDR1 MDHEN and CDR2 SYDVKM. V was shortened by 7 bases and J by 1 base, with 8 bases between the two germline ends. The CDR3 covers 13 residues.